This T cell receptor beta chain was sequenced in a study of beta chain features in type 1 diabetes. Points from the study as a whole: Patients' naive, central memory and Treg TCRB repertoires seemed closer to one another than those of healthy donors. A moderate, significant TCRB CDR3 shortening appeared in type 1 diabetes across four CD4+ subsets.

Since all of the isolated RNA was reverse transcribed, expressed TCRB transcripts were what got sequenced. Repertoires were generated with immunoSEQ multiplex PCR, while TCRdb's copy carries only in-frame clones and drops some. This sample yields about 700,000 clones, of which under 15% are seen a single time; about 0.02% belongs to the top ten. The sample holds a few counts of this clone. Its specificity is not known. Germline V gives CDR1 MGHRA, CDR2 YSYEKL. This CDR3 spans 20 amino acids. The V end was cut by 4 bases, the J end by 7 bases, with 35 bases between. The chain couples TRBV4-1 to TRBJ2-7, with unresolved D. This clonotype originated in a man aged 18-30 years with type 1 diabetes. Sequencing was carried out using naive CD4+ T cells from blood. The CDR3 DNA reads as TGCGCCAGCAGCCCGCTCTCCTCCATCGATGGACCTCAACGGGCCCGGGAGCAGTACTTC. Amino acid sequence: CASSPLSSIDGPQRAREQYF.